This T cell receptor beta chain appears in the sequencing data of a study of blood T cell repertoires in COVID-19. The CDR3 length is 12 residues. The germline gives CDR1 SGHAT, CDR2 FQNNGV. V gave up 5 bases and J gave up 7 bases; unmatched junction bases: 3. Clones were read by immunoSEQ multiplex PCR, and TCRdb kept only the in-frame ones, dropping some. The sample yields about 53,000 clones, approximately 90% seen once. The receptor comes from a man in his fifties or sixties with acute or convalescent COVID-19. The sample consisted of peripheral blood. The chain has TRBV11-2 and TRBJ2-5; 8 positions agree with TRBD1. CDR3 coding DNA: TGTGCCAGCAGCCTCGACAGGGGGACCCAGTACTTC. Translating gives CASSLDRGTQYF. The variable domain in full, completed from reference TRBV11-2 and TRBJ2-5, reads EAGVAQSPRYKIIEKRQSVAFWCNPISGHATLYWYQQILGQGPKLLIQFQNNGVVDDSQLPKDRFSAERLKGVDSTLKIQPAKLEDSAVYLCASSLDRGTQYFGPGTRLLVL.